These T cell receptor beta chains were read from a single sample in a study of blood T cell repertoires in COVID-19. Only in-frame clones appear in the TCRdb table, and some are missing; sequencing was by immunoSEQ multiplex PCR. The table lists 200,000 to 300,000 clones, approximately 86% of them singletons. The specimen was peripheral blood. These receptor sequences come from a young man with active or convalescent COVID-19. Both conserved end residues are part of each CDR3. A D gene is named only where the DNA matches it firmly. Rows may omit the clone size; those that give it use once, few, many or a size class.

V,J,D,size,DNA,CDR3
TRBV7-9,TRBJ1-6,TRBD1,once,TGTGCCAGCAGACAACAGGGGGCTAAATCACCCCTCCACTTT,CASRQQGAKSPLHF
TRBV19,TRBJ1-2,-,-,TGTGCCAGTAGGGGGCGGCTCTATGGCTACACCTTC,CASRGRLYGYTF
TRBV18,TRBJ1-5,-,-,TGTGCCAGCTCACCACTGGCTTCGCGCGGAGGGGTCGGCAATCAGCCCCAGCATTTT,CASSPLASRGGVGNQPQHF
TRBV27,TRBJ2-2,TRBD1,-,TGTGCCACACACCCTTTGACAGGGGGCATATTCGGGGAGCTGTTTTTT,CATHPLTGGIFGELFF
TRBV7-2,TRBJ2-3,-,-,TGTGCCAGCAGCTTAAGGAGTAACACAGATACGCAGTATTTT,CASSLRSNTDTQYF
TRBV4-1,TRBJ1-6,-,-,TGCGCCAGCAGCCAAGGAAGGGGAACGAATTCACCCCTCCACTTT,CASSQGRGTNSPLHF
TRBV27,TRBJ2-3,TRBD1,-,TGTGCCAGCAGCCCAGACAGGGGCACAGATACGCAGTATTTT,CASSPDRGTDTQYF
TRBV27,TRBJ1-6,TRBD1,few,TGTGCCAGCAGTTTATCGGGACAGGGTGCACCCCTCCACTTT,CASSLSGQGAPLHF
TRBV30,TRBJ2-2,TRBD2,-,TGTGCCTCCGGCGGGGGGCCAAACACCGGGGAGCTGTTTTTT,CASGGGPNTGELFF
TRBV2,TRBJ2-7,-,-,TGTGCCAGCAGTCTTATACAGGGACACGAGCAGTACTTC,CASSLIQGHEQYF
TRBV11-3,TRBJ1-6,-,-,TGTGCCAGCAGCCTCGACAGCAATTCATCCCTCCACTTT,CASSLDSNSSLHF
TRBV7-2,TRBJ2-2,-,-,TGTGCCAGCAGCCCACAGGGGAGGACCGGGGAGCTGTTTTTT,CASSPQGRTGELFF
TRBV7-2,TRBJ2-6,-,-,TGTGCCAGCAGCGTACGAGGCTGGGCCAACGTCCTGACTTTC,CASSVRGWANVLTF
TRBV3-1/TRBV3-2,TRBJ2-5,TRBD2,-,TGTGCCAGCAGCCAGCAGACTAGCGTGGAGACCCAGTACTTC,CASSQQTSVETQYF
TRBV3-1/TRBV3-2,TRBJ1-1,TRBD1,-,TGTGCCAGCAGCCTCCGGGACAGATTTTCGATAAACACTGAAGCTTTCTTT,CASSLRDRFSINTEAFF
TRBV7-2,TRBJ1-6,-,few,TGTGCCAGCAGCTTAGATGGGAGGGCCAAGGGTTCACCCCTCCACTTT,CASSLDGRAKGSPLHF
TRBV29-1,TRBJ1-5,TRBD1,-,TGCAGCGTTGCCGGGACAGGGGGTACGCCCCAGCATTTT,CSVAGTGGTPQHF
TRBV18,TRBJ2-7,TRBD1,-,TGTGCCAGCTCACCACTACAGGGGTTCGAGCAGTACTTC,CASSPLQGFEQYF
TRBV28,TRBJ2-7,TRBD2,-,TGTGCCAGCAGGGGACCGGGGGGGGGAAGCTCCTACGAGCAGTACTTC,CASRGPGGGSSYEQYF
TRBV6-5,TRBJ2-5,-,once,TGTGCCAGCAGTTACACTGGTAGCGACCAAGAGACCCAGTACTTC,CASSYTGSDQETQYF
TRBV18,TRBJ1-2,TRBD1,few,TGTGCCAGCTCACCACCGGGACAGAGAGCTAACTATGGCTACACCTTC,CASSPPGQRANYGYTF
TRBV19,TRBJ1-1,TRBD1,few,TGTGCCAGCCGGGACAGGGACACTGAAGCTTTCTTT,CASRDRDTEAFF
TRBV27,TRBJ2-3,TRBD2,few,TGTGCCAGCAGTTTGGCGGGGGGACCGAGCACAGATACGCAGTATTTT,CASSLAGGPSTDTQYF
TRBV6-4,TRBJ1-6,-,-,TGTGCCAGCAGTGTTCGGACTTTTTATAATTCACCCCTCCACTTT,CASSVRTFYNSPLHF
TRBV5-1,TRBJ1-5,-,-,TGCGCCAGCAGCTTGTACGCAGGGAGGGATCAGCCCCAGCATTTT,CASSLYAGRDQPQHF
TRBV6-5,TRBJ2-7,TRBD2,-,TGTGCCAGCAGACAAACTAGCGGGAGTTCCTACGAGCAGTACTTC,CASRQTSGSSYEQYF
TRBV6-5,TRBJ2-5,-,-,TGTGCCAGCAGTTACAGGGGGTCCCCCGTAGAGACCCAGTACTTC,CASSYRGSPVETQYF
TRBV5-1,TRBJ1-1,-,-,TGCGCCAGCAGCTTGGTGGCGCGGGGGGACACTGAAGCTTTCTTT,CASSLVARGDTEAFF
TRBV27,TRBJ2-1,-,once,TGTGCCAGCACCCCGCTAGCGAGCTCCTACAATGAGCAGTTCTTC,CASTPLASSYNEQFF
TRBV5-1,TRBJ2-2,-,-,TGCGCCAGCAGCTTGGTTTCAGGACAAAGGACCGGGGAGCTGTTTTTT,CASSLVSGQRTGELFF
TRBV11-2,TRBJ2-1,TRBD2,-,TGTGCCAGCAGCTTAGCTTTCCAGGGAGGGAACAATGAGCAGTTCTTC,CASSLAFQGGNNEQFF
TRBV5-1,TRBJ2-3,TRBD2,-,TGCGCCAGCAGCTTGGAGGGGCTAGCGGGGTACACAGATACGCAGTATTTT,CASSLEGLAGYTDTQYF
TRBV2,TRBJ1-4,-,-,TGTGCCAGCAGTGACTCAGGGCGGGACGAAAAACTGTTTTTT,CASSDSGRDEKLFF
TRBV4-3,TRBJ1-1,-,-,TGCGCCAGCAGCCAAGGGACAGCTCCCTTTACTGAAGCTTTCTTT,CASSQGTAPFTEAFF
TRBV5-1,TRBJ1-1,TRBD1,-,TGCGCCAGCAGCTGGTGGACAGGGGAAAACACTGAAGCTTTCTTT,CASSWWTGENTEAFF
TRBV4-2,TRBJ1-1,-,-,TGTGCCAGCAGCCAAGAGCGGTTTACTGAAGCTTTCTTT,CASSQERFTEAFF
TRBV13,TRBJ1-2,-,-,TGTGCCAGCAGCTTCAGCGACAGAAGCTATGGCTACACCTTC,CASSFSDRSYGYTF
TRBV29-1,TRBJ1-2,-,-,TGCAGCGTTAAGACTTATGGCTACACCTTC,CSVKTYGYTF
TRBV19,TRBJ1-2,-,-,TGTGCCAGTAAGGGGTCGGATACTAACTATGGCTACACCTTC,CASKGSDTNYGYTF
TRBV3-1/TRBV3-2,TRBJ1-5,-,-,TGTGCCAGCAGCCAATACGGGGTAGGAGGCAATCAGCCCCAGCATTTT,CASSQYGVGGNQPQHF
TRBV7-9,TRBJ2-7,TRBD2,once,TGTGCCAGCAGCTTCTCGGGACGGGAGGGTTATCGGACCTACGAGCAGTACTTC,CASSFSGREGYRTYEQYF
TRBV5-1,TRBJ1-6,TRBD1,-,TGCGCCAGCAGCATCGAAGGACAGGGGGAGTCACCCCTCCACTTT,CASSIEGQGESPLHF
TRBV7-9,TRBJ1-4,-,-,TGTGCCAGCAGCCGGGGGGATGCAACTAATGAAAAACTGTTTTTT,CASSRGDATNEKLFF
TRBV11-2,TRBJ2-5,TRBD2,-,TGTGCCAGCAGAGCTACGGGGGGTGGAGAGACCCAGTACTTC,CASRATGGGETQYF
TRBV5-1,TRBJ2-2,-,-,TGCGCCAGCAGCTCGCCGGGGAGAGTAACCGGGGAGCTGTTTTTT,CASSSPGRVTGELFF
TRBV4-1,TRBJ2-7,TRBD1,-,TGCGCCAGCAGCGAAAACAGGGGGTTACTTTACGAGCAGTACTTC,CASSENRGLLYEQYF
TRBV4-1,TRBJ2-7,TRBD1,-,TGCGCCAGCAGCCGCACAGGGGGCGCCCCGCCCTACGAGCAGTACTTC,CASSRTGGAPPYEQYF
TRBV9,TRBJ1-2,-,-,TGTGCCAGCAGCGTAGAGGACACAAACTATGGCTACACCTTC,CASSVEDTNYGYTF